This TCR beta chain was identified in a study of OX40 agonist ivuxolimab in advanced cancers. Background on the study: Allowance was made for prior anti-PD-1, anti-PD-L1 or anti-CTLA-4 therapy, and approximately 40% had some.

Overall study findings and caveats: Certain nonresponding patients likewise had low normalized T-cell clonal expansion.

Looked up from germline, CDR1 is PRHDT and CDR2 is FYEKMQ (reference sequence). Trimming left V 3 bases short and J 5 bases short, with 5 bases between. The CDR3 runs 11 residues. Comment on this clone: Its antigen is undetermined.

The protocol was immunoSEQ multiplex PCR, while the TCRdb copy is restricted to in-frame clones and leaves out a portion. The sample shows some 62,000 clones, about 90% of them seen only once. This chain uses TRBV13 with TRBJ2-7; D is unclear. This TCR came from an adult with an advanced solid tumor such as melanoma, head and neck, liver or kidney cancer. The sample here was CD4+ or CD8+ T cells sorted from blood, taken in a trial of the OX40 agonist ivuxolimab. CDR3 loop: CASSFSHEQYF. CDR3 DNA: TGTGCCAGCAGCTTCTCTCACGAGCAGTACTTC.